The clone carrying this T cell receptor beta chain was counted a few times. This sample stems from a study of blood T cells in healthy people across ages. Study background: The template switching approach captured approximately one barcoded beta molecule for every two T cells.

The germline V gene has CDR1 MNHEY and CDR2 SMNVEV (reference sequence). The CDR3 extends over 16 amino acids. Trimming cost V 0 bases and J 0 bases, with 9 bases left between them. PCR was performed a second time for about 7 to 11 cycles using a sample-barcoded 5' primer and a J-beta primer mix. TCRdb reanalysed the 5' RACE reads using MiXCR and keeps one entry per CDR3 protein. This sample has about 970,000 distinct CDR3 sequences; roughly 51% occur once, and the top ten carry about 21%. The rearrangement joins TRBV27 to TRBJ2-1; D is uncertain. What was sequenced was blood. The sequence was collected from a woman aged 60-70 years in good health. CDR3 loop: CASSLSGWGSYNEQFF. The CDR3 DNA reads TGTGCCAGCAGTTTATCTGGGTGGGGCTCCTACAATGAGCAGTTCTTC.